What follows are 4 T cell receptor beta chains derived from one specimen sequenced in a study of radiation and T cells in renal cell carcinoma. Profiling relied on immunoSEQ multiplex PCR, and the TCRdb table lists in-frame clones only, not all of them. The repertoire holds roughly 92,000 clones, 70% to 85% seen once, with 6% to 9% in the top ten. Sample time point: blood 4 weeks post-SBRT, at nephrectomy. The treatment denotes: 15 Gy SBRT to primary tumor, nephrectomy 4 weeks later. The source was blood, collected from a patient whose treatment included radiotherapy and nephrectomy. Every receptor here comes from a man between 60 and 75 years old with renal cell carcinoma.

The sample holds one count of this clone. This rearrangement joins TRBV7-9 to TRBJ2-6; weak D call: TRBD1 (6 bases). Trimming stripped 6 bases from V and 0 bases from J, with 15 bases between. This CDR3 spans 17 amino acids. Germline lookup yields CDR1 SEHNR and CDR2 FQNEAQ (reference sequence). The CDR3 nucleotides read TGTGCCAGCAGTACCACCACAGGGTCCTCTGGGGCCAACGTCCTGACTTTC. Translating it yields CASSTTTGSSGANVLTF.

CDR3 residues: CASSYTGTFYEQYF. CDR3 in DNA: TGTGCCAGCAGTTACACGGGCACATTCTACGAGCAGTACTTC. This sequence joins TRBV6-5 and TRBJ2-7; D unresolved. The V and J ends lost 2 bases and 3 bases respectively, with 11 bases between them. The CDR3 is 14 residues long. Germline V gives CDR1 MNHEY, CDR2 SVGAGI.

This chain joins TRBV13 and TRBJ2-7; 11 bases map to TRBD2. Germline V gene lookup returns CDR1 PRHDT and CDR2 FYEKMQ (reference sequence). The ends lost 3 bases at V and 1 base at J; junction bases unmatched: 17. The CDR3 is made up of 20 amino acids. CDR3 sequence reads: CASSFYRGAGTSGGSYEQYF. The CDR3 region has the DNA TGTGCCAGCAGCTTTTACAGGGGCGCCGGGACTAGCGGAGGTTCCTACGAGCAGTACTTC.

This chain uses TRBV5-8 with TRBJ2-1; D gene unclear. The length of the CDR3 is 15 residues. The V and J ends lost 0 bases and 7 bases respectively, with 14 bases between them. Germline CDR1 and CDR2: SGHTS and YDEGEE. The CDR3 protein is CASSLAWVDRNEQFF. Written as DNA, the CDR3 is TGTGCCAGCAGCTTGGCCTGGGTGGATAGAAATGAGCAGTTCTTC.